This TCR beta chain derives from a study of identical twins. With respect to this clonotype: The junction shows a germline mismatch at one end, possibly a read error.

TCRdb used MiXCR to reprocess the 5' RACE reads, holding one entry per CDR3 protein. Here the sample spans some 730,000 distinct CDR3 sequences, roughly 18% being singletons. CDR1 and CDR2 (germline): LNHNV, YYDKDF (reference sequence). The CDR3 spans 17 residues. The data were also submitted as part of a second study, on T cells expressing NK-cell markers.

The chain recombines TRBV15 with TRBJ2-2, with 8 nucleotides matching TRBD2. The clonotype comes from a woman aged 18-30 years in good health. What was sequenced was PBMCs. The CDR3 DNA is TGTGCCACCAGCAGAGATCGACTAGCGTCGGTCACCGGGGTGCTGTTTTTT. Translation: CATSRDRLASVTGVLFF.